Presented here are 17 T cell receptor beta chains from one specimen sequenced in a study of blood T cell repertoires in COVID-19. Sequencing used immunoSEQ multiplex PCR; TCRdb keeps in-frame clones, though not all of them. The table includes some 150,000 clones, about 79% detected once. Sequencing was performed on peripheral blood. Source of these receptors: a woman aged 45-59 years in a cohort sampled during active or convalescent COVID-19.

The chain joins TRBV24-1 to TRBJ2-7; TRBD2 matches 7 bases. CDR1 KGHDR and CDR2 SFDVKD come from the germline V gene. The CDR3 covers 16 residues. Trimming cost V 9 bases and J 2 bases; bases outside gene matches: 15. CDR3 amino acids: CATGPICAGDPYEQYF. DNA of the CDR3: TGTGCCACCGGGCCTATATGCGCGGGGGACCCCTACGAGCAGTACTTC.

This clone came up a few times. CDR3 loop: CAWSVWHTGELFF. CDR3 sequence (DNA): TGTGCCTGGAGTGTATGGCACACCGGGGAGCTGTTTTTT. The chain couples TRBV30 to TRBJ2-2; D gene ambiguous. This CDR3 contains 13 residues. Deletions cut 0 bases from V and 3 bases from J, with 5 bases between. Germline CDR1 GTSNPN, CDR2 SVGIG (reference sequence).

This chain links TRBV30 with TRBJ2-7; TRBD1 agrees at 9 bases. Germline loops: CDR1 GTSNPN, CDR2 SVGIG (reference sequence). This CDR3 is 16 amino acids long. The ends lost 2 bases at V and 4 bases at J; junction bases unmatched: 12. This CDR3 is CAWSSHPGQGSYEQYF. The CDR3 coding sequence is TGTGCCTGGAGTAGCCACCCGGGACAGGGTTCGTACGAGCAGTACTTC.

The chain joins TRBV4-3 to TRBJ1-6, with D possibly TRBD1 on 6 matching bases. This CDR3 comprises 14 residues. V dropped 4 bases and J dropped 10 bases, with 14 bases sitting between them. Germline CDR1 is LGHNA and CDR2 is YSLEER. The CDR3 protein is CASSLHRDGSPLHF. As DNA, the CDR3 is TGCGCCAGCAGCCTACACAGGGACGGGTCACCCCTCCACTTT.

The chain combines TRBV11-2 with TRBJ1-4, with D perhaps TRBD1 (5 bases). V was trimmed by 2 bases and J by 8 bases, leaving 12 bases between them. Germline-derived CDR1 and CDR2 are SGHAT and FQNNGV. This CDR3 comprises 14 residues. In nucleotides, the CDR3 is TGTGCCAGCAGCTTATCGGCAGGGAACGAAAAACTGTTTTTT. Translated: CASSLSAGNEKLFF.

V usage is TRBV5-4 and J usage is TRBJ1-2, with TRBD1 as a possible D gene (5 bases). Trimming removed 5 bases from V and 4 bases from J, with 21 bases in between. CDR1 SGHNT and CDR2 YYREEE come from the germline V gene (reference sequence). The CDR3 has 16 amino acids. CDR3 bases: TGTGCCAGCAGGGTCGGGGGTCCTCCGGGGGTCTATGGCTACACCTTC. Protein: CASRVGGPPGVYGYTF.

The chain uses TRBV5-5 and TRBJ1-2; 7 bases align to TRBD1. This CDR3 is 16 amino acids long. After removal of 6 bases from V and 2 bases from J, the junction contained 13 bases not matched to a gene. Germline loops: CDR1 SGHKS, CDR2 YYEKEE (reference sequence). The CDR3 region is CASTSSQGVLNYGYTF. The CDR3 region has the DNA TGTGCCAGCACCTCCTCCCAGGGGGTCTTAAACTATGGCTACACCTTC.

The chain uses TRBV30 and TRBJ1-2; perhaps TRBD1 as D (5 bases). This CDR3 is built from 15 residues. Germline CDR1 is GTSNPN and CDR2 is SVGIG (reference sequence). V was cut by 1 base and J by 5 bases, with 17 bases left in between. The CDR3 spells CAWSEDIETAYGYTF. The CDR3 DNA sequence: TGTGCCTGGAGTGAGGACATAGAAACGGCTTATGGCTACACCTTC.

The chain links TRBV9 to TRBJ2-5, with 13 bases that match TRBD2. V trimming: 3 bases; J trimming: 5 bases; junction bases outside the gene matches: 7. The CDR3 length is 16 residues. Germline V gives CDR1 SGDLS, CDR2 YYNGEE. CDR3 nucleotides: TGTGCCAGCAGCGCTACTAGCGGGGGGGTGCGTGAGACCCAGTACTTC. This gives the protein CASSATSGGVRETQYF.

The CDR3 protein is CASRGQGSPLHF. The CDR3 region has the DNA TGTGCCAGCAGAGGACAGGGTTCACCCCTCCACTTT. The chain couples TRBV2 to TRBJ1-6; 8 bases map to TRBD1. The V gene end was trimmed by 6 bases and the J gene end by 9 bases; junction bases not matched to a gene: 1. CDR1 and CDR2 (germline): SNHLY, FYNNEI. The CDR3 loop spans 12 amino acids. The variable domain in full, completed from reference TRBV2 and TRBJ1-6, reads EPEVTQTPSHQVTQMGQEVILRCVPISNHLYFYWYRQILGQKVEFLVSFYNNEISEKSEIFDDQFSVERPDGSNFTLKIRSTKLEDSAMYFCASRGQGSPLHFGNGTRLTVT.

The rearrangement uses TRBV6-1 and TRBJ2-1; the D is unclear. CDR3 length: 14 amino acids. Germline V lookup: CDR1 MNHNS, CDR2 SASEGT. The ends were cut back, 2 bases at V and 4 bases at J, with 9 bases in the middle. In DNA, the CDR3 is TGTGCCAGCAGTGAACTGACACAGTACAATGAGCAGTTCTTC. It yields the protein CASSELTQYNEQFF.

This clone has only a few counts. The V and J genes are TRBV7-2 and TRBJ1-1, with TRBD1 as a possible D gene (5 bases). Germline assignment: CDR1 SGHTA and CDR2 FQGNSA. The CDR3 contains 14 residues. V dropped 5 bases and J dropped 1 base, with 11 bases sitting between them. CDR3 coding DNA: TGTGCCAGCAGCCCCAGCGACAGGAACACTGAAGCTTTCTTT. Its translation: CASSPSDRNTEAFF. The variable domain in full, with the rest retrieved from reference TRBV7-2 and TRBJ1-1, is GAGVSQSPSNKVTEKGKDVELRCDPISGHTALYWYRQSLGQGLEFLIYFQGNSAPDKSGLPSDRFSAERTGGSVSTLTIQRTQQEDSAVYLCASSPSDRNTEAFFGQGTRLTVV.

The rearrangement joins TRBV19 to TRBJ1-3; D gene uncertain. Germline CDR1 LNHDA, CDR2 SQIVND (reference sequence). The CDR3 is made up of 15 amino acids. With 7 bases removed from V and 0 bases from J, the gap between germline ends came to 13 bases. DNA for the CDR3: TGTGCCAGTACCATAGCCCAGAGCTCTGGAAACACCATATATTTT. Its protein product is CASTIAQSSGNTIYF.

V gene TRBV7-9 combines with J gene TRBJ2-5; 13 nucleotides align to TRBD2. Germline V CDR1 and CDR2: SEHNR, FQNEAQ (reference sequence). CDR3 size: 16 residues. V was pared by 5 bases and J by 6 bases, with 9 bases of the junction left unmatched. CDR3 residues: CASSPKGTSGVKTQYF. The CDR3 region has the DNA TGTGCCAGCAGCCCGAAAGGGACTAGCGGGGTCAAGACCCAGTACTTC.

V is TRBV12-3 or TRBV12-4 and J is TRBJ1-6; D unclear. The V end lost 2 bases, the J end lost 10 bases, and 9 bases lay between the germline ends. The CDR3 has 13 residues. CDR3 protein: CASSLFVRSPLHF. CDR3 DNA sequence: TGTGCCAGCAGTTTATTCGTCAGGTCACCCCTCCACTTT.

CDR3: CASRGGGEKLFF. The CDR3 bases are TGTGCCAGCAGGGGAGGCGGGGAAAAACTGTTTTTT. This chain links TRBV7-9 with TRBJ1-4; D not resolved. The CDR3 sequence is 12 residues long. Germline V lookup: CDR1 SEHNR, CDR2 FQNEAQ (reference sequence). V lost 6 bases and J 8 bases, leaving 10 bases between the germline ends.

CDR3 region: CASSSTRYSTYNEQFF. The CDR3 DNA sequence: TGTGCCAGCAGCAGCACTAGGTACAGCACCTACAATGAGCAGTTCTTC. The gene calls are TRBV7-2 and TRBJ2-1; tentatively, D is TRBD2 (5 bases). CDR1 and CDR2 from the germline V gene are SGHTA and FQGNSA. CDR3 size: 16 residues. Deletions cut 5 bases from V and 2 bases from J, with 16 bases between.